This T cell receptor (beta chain) was captured by sequencing in a study of post-analysis software for immune sequencing data. The wider study: Some patients lacked subtype; others had relapsing-remitting, secondary progressive or progressive-relapsing disease.

Study results and limitations: Compared against controls, patients with multiple sclerosis displayed significantly lower normalized Chao1 diversity. Five or six TRBV segments were more frequent in patients than controls; TRBV5-6, TRBV5-1 and TRBV20-1 belonged to this group. Samples prepared in the same batch strongly co-clustered by F measure.

The V gene lost 9 bases and the J gene lost 0 bases, with 17 bases spanning the gap. This CDR3 is 15 amino acids long. Worth noting for this clonotype: Its antigen remains unidentified.

The TCR beta cDNA libraries carried unique molecular identifiers. Input populations of about 0.95 to 10 million T cells gave rise to around 480,000 cDNA molecules. A single record per CDR3 protein comes from TCRdb applying MiXCR to the PCR reads. The sample yields approximately 770,000 distinct CDR3 sequences, 46% seen once. V and J are TRBV12-3 or TRBV12-4 and TRBJ1-1; D is perhaps TRBD1 (5 bases). The receptor comes from a girl aged 5-17 years with multiple sclerosis. The sample was blood. The CDR3 nucleotides are TGTGCCAGTAACAGAGAACAGGTCATGAACACTGAAGCTTTCTTT. It encodes CASNREQVMNTEAFF.